The entry below describes one TCR beta chain. What it binds is unknown. Full-length variable regions came from constant-region reverse primers plus semi-nested Nested Universal Primer A PCR. MiXCR was run by TCRdb on the 5' RACE reads, yielding one entry per CDR3 protein. The data hold 25,000 to 35,000 distinct CDR3 sequences, with approximately 25% observed a single time. The germline V gene encodes CDR1 MGHRA and CDR2 YSYEKL. Trimming took off 4 bases at V and 2 bases at J, with 18 bases between the two ends. The CDR3 spans 17 residues. CD4+CD45RO+CD25- cells were isolated as memory CD4+ T cells. General study points: Tumor-infiltrating Treg TCR alpha and beta sequences overlapped most with tumor naive CD4+ T cells, then blood naive. The larger-cohort validation was restricted to a single TCR beta V-J rearrangement rather than whole repertoires.

The chain employs TRBV4-1 and TRBJ2-1; no firm D call. The origin of this receptor is a female donor with breast cancer. The sequenced material came from memory CD4+ T cells sorted from blood. Indicated subset: memory CD4+ T cells, CD4+CD45RO+CD25-. CDR3 sequence: CASSRSPGRVTYNEQFF. CDR3 coding DNA: TGCGCCAGCAGCCGTAGTCCAGGCCGGGTAACCTACAATGAGCAGTTCTTC.